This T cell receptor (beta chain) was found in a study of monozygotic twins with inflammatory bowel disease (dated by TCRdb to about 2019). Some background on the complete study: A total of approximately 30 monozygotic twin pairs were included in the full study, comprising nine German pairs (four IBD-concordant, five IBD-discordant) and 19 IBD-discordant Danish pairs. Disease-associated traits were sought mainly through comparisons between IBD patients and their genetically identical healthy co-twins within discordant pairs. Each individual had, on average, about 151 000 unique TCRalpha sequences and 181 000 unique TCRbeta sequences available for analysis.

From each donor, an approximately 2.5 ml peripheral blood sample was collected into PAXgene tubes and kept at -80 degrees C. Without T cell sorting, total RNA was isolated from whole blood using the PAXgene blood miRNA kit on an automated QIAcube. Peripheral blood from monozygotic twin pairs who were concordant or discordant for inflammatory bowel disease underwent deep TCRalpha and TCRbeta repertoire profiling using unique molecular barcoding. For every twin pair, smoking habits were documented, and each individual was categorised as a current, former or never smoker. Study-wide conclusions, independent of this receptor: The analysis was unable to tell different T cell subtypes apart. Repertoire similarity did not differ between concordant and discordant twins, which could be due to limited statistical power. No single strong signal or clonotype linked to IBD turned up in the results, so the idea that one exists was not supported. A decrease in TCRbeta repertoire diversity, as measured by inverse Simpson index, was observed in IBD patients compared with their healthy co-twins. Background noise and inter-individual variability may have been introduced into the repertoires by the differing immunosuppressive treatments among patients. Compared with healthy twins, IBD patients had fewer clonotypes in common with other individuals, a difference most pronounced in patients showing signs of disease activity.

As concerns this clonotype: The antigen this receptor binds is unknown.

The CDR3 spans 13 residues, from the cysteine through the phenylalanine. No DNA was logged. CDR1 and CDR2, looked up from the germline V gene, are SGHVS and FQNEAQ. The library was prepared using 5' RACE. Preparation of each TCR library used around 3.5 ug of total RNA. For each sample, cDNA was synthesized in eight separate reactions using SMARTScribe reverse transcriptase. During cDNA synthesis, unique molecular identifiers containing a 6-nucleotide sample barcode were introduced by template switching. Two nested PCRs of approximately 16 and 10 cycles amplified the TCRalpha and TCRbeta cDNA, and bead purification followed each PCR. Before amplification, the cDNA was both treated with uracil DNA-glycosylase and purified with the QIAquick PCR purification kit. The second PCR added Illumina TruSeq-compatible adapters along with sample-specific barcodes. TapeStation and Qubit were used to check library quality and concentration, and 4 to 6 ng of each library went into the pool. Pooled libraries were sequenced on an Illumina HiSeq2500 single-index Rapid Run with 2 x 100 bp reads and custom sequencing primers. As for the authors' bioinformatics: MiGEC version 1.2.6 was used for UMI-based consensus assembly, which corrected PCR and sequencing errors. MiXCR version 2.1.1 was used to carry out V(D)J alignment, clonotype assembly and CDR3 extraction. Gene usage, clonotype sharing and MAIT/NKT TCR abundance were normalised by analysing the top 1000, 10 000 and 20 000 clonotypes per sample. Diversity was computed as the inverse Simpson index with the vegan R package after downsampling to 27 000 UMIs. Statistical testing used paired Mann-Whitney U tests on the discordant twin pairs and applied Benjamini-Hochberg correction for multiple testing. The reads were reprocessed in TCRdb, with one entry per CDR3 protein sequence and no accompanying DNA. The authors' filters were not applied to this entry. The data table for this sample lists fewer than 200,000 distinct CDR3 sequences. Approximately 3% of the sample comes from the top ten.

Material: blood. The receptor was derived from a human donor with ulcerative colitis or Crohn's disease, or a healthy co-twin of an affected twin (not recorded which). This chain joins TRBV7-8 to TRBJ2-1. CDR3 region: CASSLGRINEQFF. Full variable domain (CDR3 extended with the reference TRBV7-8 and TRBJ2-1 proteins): GAGVSQSPRYKVAKRGQDVALRCDPISGHVSLFWYQQALGQGPEFLTYFQNEAQLDKSGLPSDRFFAERPEGSVSTLKIQRTQQEDSAVYLCASSLGRINEQFFGPGTRLTVL.